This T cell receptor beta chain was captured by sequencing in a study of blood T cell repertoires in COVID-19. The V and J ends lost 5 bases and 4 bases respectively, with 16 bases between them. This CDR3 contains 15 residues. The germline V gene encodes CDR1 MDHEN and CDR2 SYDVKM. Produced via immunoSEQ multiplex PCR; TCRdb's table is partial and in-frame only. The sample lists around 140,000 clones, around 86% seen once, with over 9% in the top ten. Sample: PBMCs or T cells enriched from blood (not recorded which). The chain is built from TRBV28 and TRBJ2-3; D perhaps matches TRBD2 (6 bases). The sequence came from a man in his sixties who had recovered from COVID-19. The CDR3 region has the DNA TGTGCCAGCAGTGGGGTCCGGGGGACGTCAGATACGCAGTATTTT. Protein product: CASSGVRGTSDTQYF. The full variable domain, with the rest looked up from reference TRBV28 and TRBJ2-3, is DVKVTQSSRYLVKRTGEKVFLECVQDMDHENMFWYRQDPGLGLRLIYFSYDVKMKEKGDIPEGYSVSREKKERFSLILESASTNQTSMYLCASSGVRGTSDTQYFGPGTRLTVL.